These T cell receptor beta chains were read from a single sample in a study of T cells in Graves' hyperthyroidism and ophthalmopathy. Each CDR3 protein gets one entry after TCRdb re-called the multiplex PCR reads with MiXCR. The data hold 150,000 to 200,000 distinct CDR3 sequences, with approximately 15% observed a single time. The sample taken for sequencing was blood. The source of these receptors is a woman aged 45-65 years with Graves' hyperthyroidism. Each CDR3 is given with its conserved first and last residue. D genes are given only for firm matches. Only part of the rows carry a size: once, few, many, or a class if the clone is expanded.

clone_size | j_call | v_call | d_call | cdr3_aa | cdr3_nt
many | TRBJ1-1 | TRBV28 | . | CASILEGTEAFF | TGTGCCAGCATTTTAGAAGGGACTGAAGCTTTCTTT
many | TRBJ1-1 | TRBV10-3 | . | CAISEGNTEAFF | TGTGCCATCAGTGAAGGGAACACTGAAGCTTTCTTT
many | TRBJ2-7 | TRBV27 | . | CASSYQDSYEQYF | TGTGCCAGCAGTTACCAAGACTCCTACGAGCAGTACTTC
many | TRBJ1-5 | TRBV28 | . | CASSSTQPQHF | TGTGCCAGCAGTTCCACCCAGCCCCAGCATTTT
. | TRBJ1-1 | TRBV5-6 | . | CASRTLPGDTEAFF | TGTGCCAGCAGGACCCTCCCGGGGGATACTGAAGCTTTCTTT
many | TRBJ2-3 | TRBV7-9 | . | CASSRPGLDTQYF | TGTGCCAGCAGCCGCCCGGGGTTGGATACGCAGTATTTT
many | TRBJ1-4 | TRBV2 | . | CASSARRPAATNEKLFF | TGTGCCAGCAGTGCACGCAGGCCCGCCGCAACTAATGAAAAACTGTTTTTT
many | TRBJ1-4 | TRBV6-1 | TRBD1 | CASKRGAGGGEKLFF | TGTGCCAGCAAAAGGGGGGCAGGGGGGGGTGAAAAACTGTTTTTT
many | TRBJ2-7 | TRBV6-6 | TRBD1 | CASSYLGTGPTYEQYF | TGTGCCAGCAGTTACTTAGGGACAGGTCCTACCTACGAGCAGTACTTC
few | TRBJ2-7 | TRBV5-1 | TRBD2 | CASRSGVAYEQYF | TGCGCCAGCAGAAGCGGGGTTGCCTACGAGCAGTACTTC
many | TRBJ2-2 | TRBV11-2 | . | CASSLLWGTGELFF | TGTGCCAGCAGCTTACTCTGGGGCACCGGGGAGCTGTTTTTT
many | TRBJ2-5 | TRBV27 | TRBD1 | CASSFSTGVGGETQYF | TGTGCCAGCAGTTTCTCGACAGGGGTCGGGGGAGAGACCCAGTACTTC
many | TRBJ2-4 | TRBV6-1 | . | CASSEGGPVAKNIQYF | TGTGCCAGCAGTGAAGGGGGGCCAGTAGCCAAAAACATTCAGTACTTC
few | TRBJ1-2 | TRBV10-1 | . | CASSIWANYGYTF | TGCGCCAGCAGCATCTGGGCTAACTATGGCTACACCTTC
many | TRBJ1-1 | TRBV27 | . | CASSSGGHGNTEAFF | TGTGCCAGCAGTTCCGGGGGGCATGGGAACACTGAAGCTTTCTTT
many | TRBJ1-2 | TRBV2 | TRBD1 | CASRRQGGNYGYTF | TGTGCCAGCAGACGACAGGGCGGTAACTATGGCTACACCTTC
many | TRBJ2-3 | TRBV20-1 | . | CSARASRSDTQYF | TGCAGTGCTAGAGCCTCTAGGTCAGATACGCAGTATTTT
many | TRBJ1-6 | TRBV6-6 | TRBD1 | CASSYPTGNNSPLHF | TGTGCCAGCAGTTACCCGACAGGGAATAATTCACCCCTCCACTTT
many | TRBJ2-1 | TRBV20-1 | . | CSASTPLYNEQFF | TGCAGTGCTAGTACCCCGCTTTACAATGAGCAGTTCTTC
many | TRBJ2-1 | TRBV7-9 | . | CASSPARHNNEQFF | TGTGCCAGCAGCCCAGCCAGGCATAACAATGAGCAGTTCTTC
. | TRBJ2-7 | TRBV12-3/TRBV12-4 | . | CASSLTQFEQYF | TGTGCCAGCAGTTTAACACAGTTCGAGCAGTACTTC